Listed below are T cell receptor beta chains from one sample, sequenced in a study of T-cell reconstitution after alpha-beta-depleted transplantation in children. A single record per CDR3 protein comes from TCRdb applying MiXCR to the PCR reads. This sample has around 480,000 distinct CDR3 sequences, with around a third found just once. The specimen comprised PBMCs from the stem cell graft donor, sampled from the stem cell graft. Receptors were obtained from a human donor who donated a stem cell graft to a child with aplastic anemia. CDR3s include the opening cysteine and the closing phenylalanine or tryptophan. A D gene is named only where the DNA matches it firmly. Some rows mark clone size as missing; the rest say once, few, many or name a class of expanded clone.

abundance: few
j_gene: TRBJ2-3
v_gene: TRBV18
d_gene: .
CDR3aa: CASSPGFTDTQYF
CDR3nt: TGTGCCAGCTCACCAGGGTTCACAGATACGCAGTATTTT

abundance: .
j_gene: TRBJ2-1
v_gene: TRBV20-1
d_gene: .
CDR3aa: CSAHWPTVLEQFF
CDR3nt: TGCAGTGCCCACTGGCCGACCGTCCTAGAGCAGTTCTTC

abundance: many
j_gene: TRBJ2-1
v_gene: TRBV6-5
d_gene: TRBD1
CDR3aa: CASSLLGQGGATRNEQFF
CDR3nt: TGTGCCAGCAGCTTACTGGGACAGGGGGGAGCGACGCGAAATGAGCAGTTCTTC

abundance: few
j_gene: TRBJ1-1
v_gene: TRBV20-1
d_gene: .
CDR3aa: CSARQQYMNTEAFF
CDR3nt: TGCAGTGCTAGACAACAGTACATGAACACTGAAGCTTTCTTT

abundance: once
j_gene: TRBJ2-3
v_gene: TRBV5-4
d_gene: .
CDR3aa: CASSRGTQVNTDTQYF
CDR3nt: TGTGCCAGCAGCAGGGGGACCCAGGTAAACACAGATACGCAGTATTTT

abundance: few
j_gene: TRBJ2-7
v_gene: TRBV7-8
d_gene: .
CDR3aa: CASSQGREADEQYF
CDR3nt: TGTGCCAGCAGCCAAGGACGGGAAGCAGACGAGCAGTACTTC

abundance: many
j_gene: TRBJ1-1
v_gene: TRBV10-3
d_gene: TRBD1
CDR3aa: CAISEGTGVEAFF
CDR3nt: TGTGCCATCAGTGAGGGTACAGGGGTTGAAGCTTTCTTT

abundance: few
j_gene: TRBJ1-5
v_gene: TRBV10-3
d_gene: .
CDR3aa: CAISDQGLDQPQHF
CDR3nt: TGTGCCATCAGTGATCAGGGATTGGATCAGCCCCAGCATTTT

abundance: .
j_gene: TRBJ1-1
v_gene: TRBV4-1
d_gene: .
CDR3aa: CASSRGTLDTEAFF
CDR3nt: TGCGCCAGCAGCCGTGGGACACTGGACACTGAAGCTTTCTTT

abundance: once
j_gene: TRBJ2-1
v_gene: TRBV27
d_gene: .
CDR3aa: CASSLAGPTFNEQFF
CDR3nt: TGTGCCAGCAGTTTAGCAGGGCCCACTTTCAATGAGCAGTTCTTC

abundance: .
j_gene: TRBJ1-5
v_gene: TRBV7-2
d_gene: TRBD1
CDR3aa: CASSPQGGGQPQHF
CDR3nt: TGTGCCAGCAGCCCTCAGGGGGGCGGTCAGCCCCAGCATTTT

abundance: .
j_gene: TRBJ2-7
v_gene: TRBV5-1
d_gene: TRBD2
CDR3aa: CASSLSTSGNYEQYF
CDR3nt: TGCGCCAGCAGCCTTTCGACTAGCGGAAACTACGAGCAGTACTTC

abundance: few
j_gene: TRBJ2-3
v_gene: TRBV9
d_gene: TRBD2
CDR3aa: CASSVGTSGTDTQYF
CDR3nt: TGTGCCAGCAGCGTAGGGACTAGCGGGACAGATACGCAGTATTTT

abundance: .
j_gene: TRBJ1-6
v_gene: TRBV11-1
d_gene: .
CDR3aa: CASSLQTANSPLHF
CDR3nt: TGTGCCAGCAGCCTACAGACCGCCAATTCACCCCTCCACTTT

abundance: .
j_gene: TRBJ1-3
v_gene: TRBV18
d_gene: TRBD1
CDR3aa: CASSLRTGPSGNTIYF
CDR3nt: TGTGCCAGCTCACTAAGGACAGGGCCCTCCGGAAACACCATATATTTT

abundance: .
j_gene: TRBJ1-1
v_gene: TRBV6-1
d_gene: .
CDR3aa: CASSEGSTLNTEAFF
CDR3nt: TGTGCCAGCAGTGAAGGCAGCACCCTGAACACTGAAGCTTTCTTT

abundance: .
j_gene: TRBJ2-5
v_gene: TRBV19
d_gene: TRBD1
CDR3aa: CASSIVHQGQGEGETQYF
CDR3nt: TGTGCCAGTAGTATAGTACATCAGGGACAGGGGGAGGGAGAGACCCAGTACTTC

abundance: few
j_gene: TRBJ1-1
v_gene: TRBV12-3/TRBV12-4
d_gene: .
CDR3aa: CASTRDRNTEAFF
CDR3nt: TGTGCCAGCACCAGGGACCGGAACACTGAAGCTTTCTTT

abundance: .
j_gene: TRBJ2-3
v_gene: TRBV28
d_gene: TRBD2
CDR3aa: CASRSHSRREGADTQYF
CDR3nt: TGTGCCAGCAGATCCCATTCCCGACGGGAGGGCGCAGATACGCAGTATTTT

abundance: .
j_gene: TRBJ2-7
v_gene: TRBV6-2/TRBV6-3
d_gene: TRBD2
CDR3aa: CASNGAGAGYEQYF
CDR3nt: TGTGCCAGCAACGGTGCGGGAGCGGGCTACGAGCAGTACTTC

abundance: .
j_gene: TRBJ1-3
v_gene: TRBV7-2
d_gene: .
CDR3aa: CASSLDRANTIYF
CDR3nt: TGTGCCAGCAGCTTAGACAGGGCCAACACCATATATTTT

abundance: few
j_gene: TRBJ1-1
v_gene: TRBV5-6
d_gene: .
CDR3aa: CASSWVGNTEAFF
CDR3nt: TGTGCCAGCAGCTGGGTGGGGAACACTGAAGCTTTCTTT

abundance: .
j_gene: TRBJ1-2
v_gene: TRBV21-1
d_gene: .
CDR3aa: CASSTLDGALYYGYTF
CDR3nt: TGTGCCAGCAGCACACTGGACGGAGCCCTCTACTATGGCTACACCTTC

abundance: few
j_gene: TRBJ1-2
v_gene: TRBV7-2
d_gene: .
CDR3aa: CASSLALEGLYGYTF
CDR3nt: TGTGCCAGCAGCTTAGCGCTCGAGGGCCTTTATGGCTACACCTTC

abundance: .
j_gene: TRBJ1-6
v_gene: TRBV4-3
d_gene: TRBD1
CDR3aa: CASSQYRDRPSPLHF
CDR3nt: TGCGCCAGCAGCCAGTACCGGGACAGACCTTCACCCCTCCACTTT

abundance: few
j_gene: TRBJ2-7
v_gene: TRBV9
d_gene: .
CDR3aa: CASSVTPGSYEQYF
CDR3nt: TGTGCCAGCAGCGTAACTCCAGGTTCCTACGAGCAGTACTTC

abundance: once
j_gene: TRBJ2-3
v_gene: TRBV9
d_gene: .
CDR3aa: CASSVEQGSDTQYF
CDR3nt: TGTGCCAGCAGCGTAGAACAGGGATCGGATACGCAGTATTTT

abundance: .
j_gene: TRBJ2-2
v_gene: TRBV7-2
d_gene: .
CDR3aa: CASSLNQNTGELFF
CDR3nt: TGTGCCAGCAGCTTAAATCAGAACACCGGGGAGCTGTTTTTT

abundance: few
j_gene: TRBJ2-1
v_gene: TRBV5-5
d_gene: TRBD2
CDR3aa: CASSAVTSGSYEQFF
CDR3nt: TGTGCCAGCAGCGCCGTGACTAGCGGGAGCTATGAGCAGTTCTTC

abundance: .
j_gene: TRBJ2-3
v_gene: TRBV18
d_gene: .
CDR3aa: CASSPLQGSRVSTDTQYF
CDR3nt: TGTGCCAGCTCACCACTTCAGGGATCCAGGGTCAGCACAGATACGCAGTATTTT

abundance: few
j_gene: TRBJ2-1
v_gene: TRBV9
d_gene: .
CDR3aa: CASSVVGVDWGIGYNEQFF
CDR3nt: TGTGCCAGCAGCGTAGTAGGAGTTGATTGGGGGATAGGCTACAATGAGCAGTTCTTC